Here is one T cell receptor (beta chain) with its context. The target antigen is unknown. Peripheral blood was drawn, ten milliliters per donor. They isolated at least 6.5 million PBMCs from each sample. The sample comes from a study of blood T cells in healthy people across ages. Next came a second PCR, run for about 6 to 11 cycles, which used a sample-barcoded 5' primer along with a J-beta primer mix. One entry per CDR3 protein results from TCRdb running MiXCR on the 5' RACE reads. This table holds about 700,000 distinct CDR3 sequences, 32% found once. Study-level results: The study regarded diversity estimates from one million T cells as underestimates. Relative to aged donors, long-lived donors carried more naive CD4+ cells and displayed higher diversity.

Germline CDR1 and CDR2: LNHDA and SQIVND (reference sequence). The CDR3 has 16 residues. V dropped 8 bases and J dropped 4 bases, with 23 bases sitting between them. Sequencing was performed on blood. The chain carries TRBV19 and TRBJ1-2; D may be TRBD1 (5 bases). The TCR comes from a woman of 80 years or more in good health. CDR3 sequence: CASQSEGSASLYGYTF. In DNA, the CDR3 is TGTGCCAGTCAGAGCGAGGGGTCAGCGTCTCTCTATGGCTACACCTTC.